This TCR beta chain derives from a study of CD8+ T cells in alopecia areata. Turning to the study itself: Tofacitinib therapy lasting 6 to 18 months was followed by 6 months off drug. Whole-study results and caveats: The study found that many expanded lesional clones persisted in scalp and blood during tofacitinib. Lesional scalp, especially alopecia totalis/universalis, showed higher clonality than normal scalp.

Germline V CDR1 and CDR2: SGHTA, FQGNSA. CDR3 size: 13 residues. V dropped 5 bases and J dropped 3; count of bases not matched to a gene: 2. Remarks on this clone: Its matching antigen is unknown.

Treatment in this sample: oral pan-JAK inhibitor, 5-10 mg twice daily. Alopecia areata patients had lesional scalp punch biopsies and peripheral blood taken from them. Reverse transcribed after extraction, RNA yielded cDNA as the sequencing template. Profiled with immunoSEQ multiplex PCR; TCRdb holds only in-frame clones, not every one. Here the sample spans over 70,000 clones, around 61% being singletons. This TCR came from a human donor with alopecia areata. The J gene is TRBJ2-3, the V gene TRBV7-2, with 7 bases matching TRBD2. The sample in question was CD8+ T cells sorted from blood, obtained at week 24, from a patient treated with tofacitinib. CDR3 sequence: CASSQGLTDTQYF. The CDR3 nucleotides read TGTGCCAGCAGCCAGGGACTAACAGATACGCAGTATTTT.